This T cell receptor (beta chain) appears in the sequencing data of a study of T-cell memory formation after mild COVID-19 (dated by TCRdb to the early 2020s). About the full investigation: TCR sequence clusters from the two donors were found to be largely donor specific. In a couple of donors, T-cell clones that expanded and contracted after mild COVID-19 were tracked by sequencing TCRalpha and TCRbeta repertoires over time. The cohort was made up of two young adult volunteers, one female and one male, who were previously healthy.

PBMCs were isolated by Ficoll-Paque density gradient centrifugation. Points the paper makes about the study in general: Clones contracting from day 15 to 85 had balanced CD4/CD8 phenotypes, while a second wave expanding from day 15 to 37 was biased towards CD4+. The study included only a couple of mild cases, and larger cohorts that include severe cases with pre-infection samples were judged to be necessary. The second-wave clones that peaked on day 37 were not confirmed to be SARS-CoV-2 specific. Contracting CD4+ clones were found mainly in CM and EM memory subsets, while CD8+ clones were enriched in EMRA. Some responding clones were detected in pre-infection memory, suggesting pre-existing cross-reactive memory T cells joined the SARS-CoV-2 response.

From the cysteine up to the phenylalanine, the CDR3 has a length of 11 residues. Only the CDR3 portion is preserved as DNA: 33 bases, with reading frame beginning at the first base. The V and J ends are trimmed by 9 bases and 7 bases, leaving 12 bases between them. This clonotype was counted only a few times. Its antigen remains unidentified. No base quality values were provided; no much bigger clone lies one nucleotide off. Sequencing was performed on an Illumina NovaSeq 6000. Using 5'RACE with constant-segment primers, TCRalpha and TCRbeta cDNA libraries were constructed, with sample barcodes and unique molecular identifiers added in the process. Trizol reagent was used to extract RNA from every sample. Library amplification was performed in two PCR steps, and a second sample barcode and Illumina TruSeq adapters were introduced in the second step. The libraries were sequenced on an Illumina NovaSeq using 2 x 150 bp paired-end reads. From the authors' description of their analysis: Demultiplexing of reads and collapsing into UMI-guided consensus sequences were performed with migec v1.2.7. Using mixcr v2.1.11, UMI consensuses were aligned to TRA and TRB V and J templates and then assembled into clonotypes. Expanded or contracted clonotypes were those called significant by both edgeR and NoisET, with noise models trained on biological replicates. For edgeR calls, the cutoffs were a false discovery rate-adjusted p below 0.01 and a log2 fold-change threshold of 1. PCA with hierarchical clustering of max-normalized trajectories of the 1000 most abundant clonotypes was used as exploratory dynamics analysis. Separately sequenced CD4+ and CD8+ repertoires were used to assign the CD4 or CD8 phenotype of responding clones. TCRdb reprocessing: public reads trimmed at Q25 with fastp, clones called with MiXCR, in-frame beta chains kept. For every CDR3 protein sequence, its rows merge into one entry that carries the most common genes and DNA. The V and J calls and clone size are TCRdb's, not the authors'. The sample profile shows approximately 250,000 distinct CDR3 sequences; 15% of them were found once. The ten largest account for 2.1% of the sample.

This clonotype originated in an adult woman who had mild COVID-19 (a few samples of this study predate the infection). The sample titles of this study are shuffled in the database, so cell type and time point are left out; the donor was told from shared clones. The sample consisted of PBMCs or a T cell subset sorted from them (not recorded which). Recombination joined TRBV12-3 or TRBV12-4 with TRBJ1-2; the D gene assignment is ambiguous. In nucleotides, the sequence is TGTGCCAGTACATTCGGTCTTGGCTACACCTTC. It is translated as CASTFGLGYTF.